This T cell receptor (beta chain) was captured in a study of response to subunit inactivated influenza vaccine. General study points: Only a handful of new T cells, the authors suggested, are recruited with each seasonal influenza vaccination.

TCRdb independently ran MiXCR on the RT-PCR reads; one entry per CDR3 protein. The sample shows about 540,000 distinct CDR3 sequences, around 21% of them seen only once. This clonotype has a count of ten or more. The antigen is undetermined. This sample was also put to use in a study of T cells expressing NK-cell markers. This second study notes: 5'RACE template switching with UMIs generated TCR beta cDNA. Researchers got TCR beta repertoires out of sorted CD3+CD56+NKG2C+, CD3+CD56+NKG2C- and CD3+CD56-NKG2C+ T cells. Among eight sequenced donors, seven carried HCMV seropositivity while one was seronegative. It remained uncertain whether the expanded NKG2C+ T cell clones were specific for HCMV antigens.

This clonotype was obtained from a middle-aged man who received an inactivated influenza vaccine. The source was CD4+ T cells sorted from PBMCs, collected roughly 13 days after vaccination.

This CDR3 reads CASSLGLAGIHEQYF. DNA of the CDR3: TGTGCCAGCAGTTTAGGTCTAGCGGGAATCCACGAGCAGTACTTC. The chain joins TRBV28 to TRBJ2-7, with 9 bases fitting TRBD2. This CDR3 is built from 15 residues. CDR1 is MDHEN and CDR2 is SYDVKM in the germline V gene. V lost 2 bases, J lost 5 bases, and 7 bases stayed unmatched.